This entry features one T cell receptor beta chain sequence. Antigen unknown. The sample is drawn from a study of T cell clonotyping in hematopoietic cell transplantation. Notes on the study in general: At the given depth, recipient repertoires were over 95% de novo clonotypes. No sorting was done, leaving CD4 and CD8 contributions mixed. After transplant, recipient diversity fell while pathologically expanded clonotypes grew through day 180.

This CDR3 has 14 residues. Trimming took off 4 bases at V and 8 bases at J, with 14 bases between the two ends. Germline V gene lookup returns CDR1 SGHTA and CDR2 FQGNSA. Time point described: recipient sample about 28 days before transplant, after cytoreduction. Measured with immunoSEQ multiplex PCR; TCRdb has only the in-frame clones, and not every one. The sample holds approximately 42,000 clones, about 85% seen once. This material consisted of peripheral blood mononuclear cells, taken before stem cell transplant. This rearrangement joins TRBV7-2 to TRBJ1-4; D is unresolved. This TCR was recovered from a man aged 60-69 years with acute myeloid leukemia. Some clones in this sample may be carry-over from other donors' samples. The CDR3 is CASSSPGLREKLFF. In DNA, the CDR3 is TGTGCCAGCAGCTCCCCCGGCTTAAGAGAAAAACTGTTTTTT. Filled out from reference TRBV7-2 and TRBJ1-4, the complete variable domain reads GAGVSQSPSNKVTEKGKDVELRCDPISGHTALYWYRQSLGQGLEFLIYFQGNSAPDKSGLPSDRFSAERTGGSVSTLTIQRTQQEDSAVYLCASSSPGLREKLFFGSGTQLSVL.